This paragraph covers one TCR beta chain sequence. The sample belongs to a study of blood T cell repertoires in COVID-19. Participants were aged about 18 to 89 years from 20 to 30 US areas. Allocation to cohorts depended on clinical history reported by the participants. Per germline, CDR1 KGHDR and CDR2 SFDVKD. The CDR3 runs 16 residues. V shed 5 bases, J shed 4 bases, and the junction held 11 bases outside the gene matches. The repertoire was sequenced with immunoSEQ multiplex PCR; TCRdb's copy has only in-frame clones and lacks some. The sample lists 430,000 or so clones, around nine tenths occurring once.

The sample comprised PBMCs or T cells enriched from blood (not recorded which). The sequence was obtained from a woman aged 40 to 50 who had recovered from COVID-19. The rearrangement links TRBV24-1 to TRBJ2-5; 8 bases are shared with TRBD2. The CDR3 sequence is CATSGPGLGRPETQYF. Here the CDR3 DNA reads TGTGCCACCAGTGGCCCGGGACTAGGACGGCCAGAGACCCAGTACTTC.